What follows are 3 T cell receptor beta chains derived from one specimen sequenced in a study of T cell responses to AZD1222 COVID-19 vaccine. Measured with immunoSEQ multiplex PCR; TCRdb has only the in-frame clones, and not every one. This table holds 100,000 to 120,000 clones, 80% to 90% found once. Sequenced here: peripheral blood, sampled 28 days after the second AZD1222 dose. The receptors originated from an adult who received the AZD1222 COVID-19 vaccine.

V and J are TRBV7-9 and TRBJ2-1, with 7 positions matching TRBD2. V was pared by 2 bases and J by 3 bases, with 4 bases of the junction left unmatched. Germline V lookup: CDR1 SEHNR, CDR2 FQNEAQ (reference sequence). The CDR3 is made up of 15 amino acids. The CDR3 protein is CASSLRGDYYNEQFF. The CDR3 bases are TGTGCCAGCAGCTTACGCGGGGACTACTACAATGAGCAGTTCTTC.

This clone was detected only once. This chain links TRBV5-4 with TRBJ2-5, with 9 bases identical to TRBD2. There are 17 residues in the CDR3. Germline trimming cut 4 bases from V and 1 base from J; bases unmatched to any gene: 11. Germline CDR1 SGHNT, CDR2 YYREEE (reference sequence). CDR3 sequence reads: CASSGGLREGPQETQYF. The CDR3 coding sequence is TGTGCCAGCAGCGGGGGTTTGCGGGAGGGCCCCCAAGAGACCCAGTACTTC.

Relative to its sample, this clone is medium-sized (0.01 to 0.1%). This chain links TRBV19 with TRBJ1-5; no definite D call. The CDR3 runs 16 residues. Trimming cost V 3 bases and J 0 bases, with 12 bases left between them. From germline, CDR1 is LNHDA and CDR2 SQIVND (reference sequence). CDR3 amino acids: CASSMIHSNSNQPQHF. The CDR3 nucleotides read TGTGCCAGTAGTATGATACACAGCAATAGCAATCAGCCCCAGCATTTT.